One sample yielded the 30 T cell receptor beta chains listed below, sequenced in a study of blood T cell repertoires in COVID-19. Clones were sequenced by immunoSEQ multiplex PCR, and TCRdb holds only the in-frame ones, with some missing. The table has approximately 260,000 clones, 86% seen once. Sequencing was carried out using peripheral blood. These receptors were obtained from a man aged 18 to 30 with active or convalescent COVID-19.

CDR3 in amino acids: CASSSGQGPGETQYF. CDR3 in DNA: TGCGCCAGCAGCTCCGGACAGGGTCCGGGAGAGACCCAGTACTTC. The V call is TRBV5-1, the J call TRBJ2-5; TRBD1 matches 8 bases. The CDR3 loop spans 15 amino acids. The trim removed 3 bases at V and 4 bases at J, leaving 8 bases unmatched. Looked up from germline, CDR1 is SGHRS and CDR2 is YFSETQ.

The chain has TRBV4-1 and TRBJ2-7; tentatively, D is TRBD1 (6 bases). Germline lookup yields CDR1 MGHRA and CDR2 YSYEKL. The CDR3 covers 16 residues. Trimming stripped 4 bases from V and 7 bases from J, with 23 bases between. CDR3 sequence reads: CASSPSQGTLQREQYF. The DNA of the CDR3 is TGCGCCAGCAGCCCAAGTCAGGGGACACTACAGCGGGAGCAGTACTTC.

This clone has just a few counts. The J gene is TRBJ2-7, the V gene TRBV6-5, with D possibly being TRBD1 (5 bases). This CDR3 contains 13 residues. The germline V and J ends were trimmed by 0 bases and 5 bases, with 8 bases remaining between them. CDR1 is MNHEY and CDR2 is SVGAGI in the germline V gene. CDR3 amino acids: CASSYSQGHEQYF. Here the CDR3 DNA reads TGTGCCAGCAGTTACTCCCAGGGCCACGAGCAGTACTTC.

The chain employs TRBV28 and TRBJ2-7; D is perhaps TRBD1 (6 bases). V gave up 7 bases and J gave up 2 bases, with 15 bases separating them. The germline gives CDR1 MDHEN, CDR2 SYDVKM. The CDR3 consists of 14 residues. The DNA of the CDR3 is TGTGCCAGCATTTCGTCAGGGGACCCCTACGAGCAGTACTTC. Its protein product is CASISSGDPYEQYF.

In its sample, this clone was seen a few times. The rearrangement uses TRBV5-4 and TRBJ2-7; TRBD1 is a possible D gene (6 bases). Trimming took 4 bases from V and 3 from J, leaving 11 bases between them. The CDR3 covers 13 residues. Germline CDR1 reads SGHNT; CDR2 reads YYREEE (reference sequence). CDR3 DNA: TGTGCCAGCAGCCTTAGGACAGACTACGAGCAGTACTTC. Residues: CASSLRTDYEQYF.

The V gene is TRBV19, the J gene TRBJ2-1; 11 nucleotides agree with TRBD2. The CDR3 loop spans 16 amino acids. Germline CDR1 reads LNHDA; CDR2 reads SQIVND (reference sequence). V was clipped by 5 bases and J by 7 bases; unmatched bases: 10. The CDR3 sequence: CASSGLAGLGRNEQFF. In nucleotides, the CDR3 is TGTGCCAGTAGTGGACTAGCGGGTTTAGGGAGGAATGAGCAGTTCTTC. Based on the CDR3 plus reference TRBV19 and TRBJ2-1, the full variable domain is DGGITQSPKYLFRKEGQNVTLSCEQNLNHDAMYWYRQDPGQGLRLIYYSQIVNDFQKGDIAEGYSVSREKKESFPLTVTSAQKNPTAFYLCASSGLAGLGRNEQFFGPGTRLTVL.

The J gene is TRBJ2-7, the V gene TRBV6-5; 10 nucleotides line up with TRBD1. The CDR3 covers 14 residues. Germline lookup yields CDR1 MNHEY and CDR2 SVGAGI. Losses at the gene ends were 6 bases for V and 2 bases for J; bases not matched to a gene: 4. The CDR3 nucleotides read TGTGCCAGCAGGGCGGGACAGGGGACCTACGAGCAGTACTTC. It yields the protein CASRAGQGTYEQYF.

In nucleotides, the CDR3 is TGTGCCAGCAGCTTATGGAGCTCCTACGAGCAGTACTTC. The encoded protein is CASSLWSSYEQYF. The chain links TRBV11-1 to TRBJ2-7; D remains unclear. The ends were cut back, 2 bases at V and 0 bases at J, with 5 bases in the middle. The CDR3 is made up of 13 amino acids. CDR1 is SGHAT and CDR2 is FQDESV in the germline V gene (reference sequence).

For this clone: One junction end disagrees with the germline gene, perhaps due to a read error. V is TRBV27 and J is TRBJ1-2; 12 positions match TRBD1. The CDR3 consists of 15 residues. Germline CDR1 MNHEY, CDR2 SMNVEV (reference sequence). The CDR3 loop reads CASSPGTGGNSGYTF. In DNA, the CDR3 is TGTGCCAGCAGTCCAGGGACAGGGGGCAACTCTGGCTACACCTTC.

The CDR3 reads CASGIGHSATEAFF. The CDR3 region has the DNA TGTGCCAGCGGGATAGGACACTCGGCCACTGAAGCTTTCTTT. The rearrangement links TRBV27 to TRBJ1-1, with a tentative D call TRBD1 (5 bases). V dropped 8 bases and J dropped 4 bases, with 17 bases sitting between them. Looked up from germline, CDR1 is MNHEY and CDR2 is SMNVEV (reference sequence). The CDR3 has 14 residues.

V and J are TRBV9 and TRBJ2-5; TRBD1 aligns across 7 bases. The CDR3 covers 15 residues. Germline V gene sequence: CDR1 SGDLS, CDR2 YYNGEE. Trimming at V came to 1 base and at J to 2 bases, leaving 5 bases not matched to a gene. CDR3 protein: CASSVRGLGQETQYF. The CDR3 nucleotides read TGTGCCAGCAGCGTAAGGGGGCTGGGGCAAGAGACCCAGTACTTC.

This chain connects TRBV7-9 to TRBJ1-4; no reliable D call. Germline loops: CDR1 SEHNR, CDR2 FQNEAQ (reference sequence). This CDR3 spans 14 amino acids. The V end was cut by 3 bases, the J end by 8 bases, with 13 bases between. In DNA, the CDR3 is TGTGCCAGCAGCTTCAACCAGGTCGGCGAAAAACTGTTTTTT. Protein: CASSFNQVGEKLFF. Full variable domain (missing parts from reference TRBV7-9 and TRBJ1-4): DTGVSQNPRHKITKRGQNVTFRCDPISEHNRLYWYRQTLGQGPEFLTYFQNEAQLEKSRLLSDRFSAERPKGSFSTLEIQRTEQGDSAMYLCASSFNQVGEKLFFGSGTQLSVL.

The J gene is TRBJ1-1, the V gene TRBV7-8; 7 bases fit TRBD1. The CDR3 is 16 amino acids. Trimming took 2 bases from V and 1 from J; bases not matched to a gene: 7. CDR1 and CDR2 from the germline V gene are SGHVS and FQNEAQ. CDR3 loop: CASSLPLGQPNTEAFF. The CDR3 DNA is TGTGCCAGCAGCTTACCCCTGGGACAGCCGAACACTGAAGCTTTCTTT.

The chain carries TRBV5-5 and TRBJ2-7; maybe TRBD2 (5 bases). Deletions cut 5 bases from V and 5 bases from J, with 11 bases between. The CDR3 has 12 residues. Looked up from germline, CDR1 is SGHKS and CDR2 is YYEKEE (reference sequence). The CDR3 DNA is TGTGCCAGCAGTTCGGACTCGAACGAGCAGTACTTC. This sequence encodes CASSSDSNEQYF.

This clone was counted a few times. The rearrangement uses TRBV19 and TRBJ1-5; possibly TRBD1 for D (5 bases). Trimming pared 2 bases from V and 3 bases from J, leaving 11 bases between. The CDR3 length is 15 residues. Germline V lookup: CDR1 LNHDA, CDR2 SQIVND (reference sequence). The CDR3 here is CASSIQGKDNQPQHF. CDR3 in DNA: TGTGCCAGTAGTATACAGGGTAAGGACAATCAGCCCCAGCATTTT.

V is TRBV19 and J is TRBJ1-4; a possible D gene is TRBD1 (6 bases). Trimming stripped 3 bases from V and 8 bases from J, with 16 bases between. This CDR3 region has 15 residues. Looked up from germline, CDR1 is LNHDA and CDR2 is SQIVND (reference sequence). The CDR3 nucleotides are TGTGCCAGTAGTATGCTACCGGGACAAGGAGAAAAACTGTTTTTT. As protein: CASSMLPGQGEKLFF.

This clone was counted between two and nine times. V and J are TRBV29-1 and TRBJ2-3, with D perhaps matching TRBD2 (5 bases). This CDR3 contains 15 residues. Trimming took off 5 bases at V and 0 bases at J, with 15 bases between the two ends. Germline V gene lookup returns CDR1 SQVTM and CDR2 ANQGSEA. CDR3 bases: TGCAGCGTTTCGGGATTACGAACTAGCACAGATACGCAGTATTTT. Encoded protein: CSVSGLRTSTDTQYF.

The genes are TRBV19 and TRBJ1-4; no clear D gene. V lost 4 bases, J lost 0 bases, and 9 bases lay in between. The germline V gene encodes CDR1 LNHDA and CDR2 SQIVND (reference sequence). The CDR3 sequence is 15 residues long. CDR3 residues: CASSRMSATNEKLFF. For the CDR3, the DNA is TGTGCCAGTAGTAGAATGAGTGCAACTAATGAAAAACTGTTTTTT.

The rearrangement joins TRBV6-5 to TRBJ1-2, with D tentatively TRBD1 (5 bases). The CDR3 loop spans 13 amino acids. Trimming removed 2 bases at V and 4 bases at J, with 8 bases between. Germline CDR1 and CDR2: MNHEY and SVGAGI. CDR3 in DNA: TGTGCCAGCAGTTACCAACAGGCCTATGGCTACACCTTC. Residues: CASSYQQAYGYTF.

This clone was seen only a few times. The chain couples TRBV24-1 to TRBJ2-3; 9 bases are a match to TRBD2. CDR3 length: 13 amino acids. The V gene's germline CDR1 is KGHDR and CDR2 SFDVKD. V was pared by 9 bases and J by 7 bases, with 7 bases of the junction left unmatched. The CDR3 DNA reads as TGTGCCACCTCGTCTAGCGGGGTGAATACGCAGTATTTT. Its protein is CATSSSGVNTQYF.

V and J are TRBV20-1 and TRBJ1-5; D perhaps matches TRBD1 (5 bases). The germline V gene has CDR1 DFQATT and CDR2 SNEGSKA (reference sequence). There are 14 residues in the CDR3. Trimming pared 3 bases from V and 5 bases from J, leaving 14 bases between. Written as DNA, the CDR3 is TGCAGTGCTAGTCGATCCAGGGCGGATCAGCCCCAGCATTTT. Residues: CSASRSRADQPQHF.

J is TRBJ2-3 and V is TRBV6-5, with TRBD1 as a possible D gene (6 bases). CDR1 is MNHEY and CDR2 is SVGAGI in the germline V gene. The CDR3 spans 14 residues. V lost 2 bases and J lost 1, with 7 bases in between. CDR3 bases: TGTGCCAGCAGTTACAACAGGGGCACAGATACGCAGTATTTT. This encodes CASSYNRGTDTQYF.

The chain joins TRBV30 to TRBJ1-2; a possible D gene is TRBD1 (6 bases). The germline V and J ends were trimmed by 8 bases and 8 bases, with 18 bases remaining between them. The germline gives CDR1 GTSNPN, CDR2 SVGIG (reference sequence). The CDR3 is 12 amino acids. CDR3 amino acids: CAGPGGAGGYTF. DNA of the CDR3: TGTGCCGGGCCCGGGGGGGCAGGGGGCTACACCTTC.

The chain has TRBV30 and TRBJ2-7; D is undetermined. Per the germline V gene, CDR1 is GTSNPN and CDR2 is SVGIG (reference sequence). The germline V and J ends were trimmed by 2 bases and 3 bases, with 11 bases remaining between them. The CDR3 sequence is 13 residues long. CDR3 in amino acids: CAWSPLSDYEQYF. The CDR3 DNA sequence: TGTGCCTGGAGTCCACTATCTGACTACGAGCAGTACTTC.

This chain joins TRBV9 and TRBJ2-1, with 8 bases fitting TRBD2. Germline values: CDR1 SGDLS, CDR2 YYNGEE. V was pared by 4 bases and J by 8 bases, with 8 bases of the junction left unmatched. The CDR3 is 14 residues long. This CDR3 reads CASSRSGSLYEQFF. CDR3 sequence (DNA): TGTGCCAGCAGCAGAAGCGGGAGTCTTTATGAGCAGTTCTTC. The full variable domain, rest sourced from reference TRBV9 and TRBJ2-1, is DSGVTQTPKHLITATGQRVTLRCSPRSGDLSVYWYQQSLDQGLQFLIQYYNGEERAKGNILERFSAQQFPDLHSELNLSSLELGDSALYFCASSRSGSLYEQFFGPGTRLTVL.

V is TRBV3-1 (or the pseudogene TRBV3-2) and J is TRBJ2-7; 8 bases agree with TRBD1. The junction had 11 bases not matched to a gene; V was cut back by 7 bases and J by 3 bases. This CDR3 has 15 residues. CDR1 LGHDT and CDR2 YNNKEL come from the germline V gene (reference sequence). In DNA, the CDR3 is TGTGCCAGCACCCTTCAGGGGGCCAACCTCTACGAGCAGTACTTC. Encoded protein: CASTLQGANLYEQYF.

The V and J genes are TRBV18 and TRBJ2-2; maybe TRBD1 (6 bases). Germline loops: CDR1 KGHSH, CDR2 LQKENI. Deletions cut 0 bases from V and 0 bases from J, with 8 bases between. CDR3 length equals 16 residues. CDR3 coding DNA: TGTGCCAGCTCACCACCGGGACAAGCGAACACCGGGGAGCTGTTTTTT. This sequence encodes CASSPPGQANTGELFF.

CDR3: CASSQRTGEDTQYF. The CDR3 DNA reads as TGTGCCAGCAGCCAACGGACAGGGGAAGATACGCAGTATTTT. The chain is built from TRBV3-1 (or the pseudogene TRBV3-2) and TRBJ2-3; the match to TRBD1 covers 9 bases. Per germline, CDR1 LGHDT and CDR2 YNNKEL (reference sequence). The V and J ends lost 2 bases and 5 bases, in that order; junction bases with no gene match: 2. The CDR3 consists of 14 residues.

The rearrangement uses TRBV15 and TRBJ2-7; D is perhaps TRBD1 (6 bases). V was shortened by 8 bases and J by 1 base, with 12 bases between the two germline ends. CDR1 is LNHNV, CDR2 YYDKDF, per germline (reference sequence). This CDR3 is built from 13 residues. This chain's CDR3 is CATSDSNSYEQYF. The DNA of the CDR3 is TGTGCCACCTCGGACAGTAATTCCTACGAGCAGTACTTC.

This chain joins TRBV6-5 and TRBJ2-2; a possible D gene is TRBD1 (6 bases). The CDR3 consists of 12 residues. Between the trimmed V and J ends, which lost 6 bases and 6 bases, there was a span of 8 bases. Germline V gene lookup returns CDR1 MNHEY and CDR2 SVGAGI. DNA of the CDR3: TGTGCCAGCAGCGGACAGTCCGGGGAGCTGTTTTTT. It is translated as CASSGQSGELFF.